One and the same sample provided the 23 T cell receptor beta chains below, sequenced in a study of T cell responses to AZD1222 COVID-19 vaccine. Sequencing used immunoSEQ multiplex PCR; TCRdb keeps in-frame clones, though not all of them. The table has roughly 72,000 clones, less than 85% seen once; the top ten hold around 21%. Specimen: peripheral blood, collected on day 0 of AZD1222 vaccination. The receptor source for this set is an adult in good health.

The chain joins TRBV29-1 to TRBJ2-7; D is undetermined. Germline assignment: CDR1 SQVTM and CDR2 ANQGSEA. V lost 0 bases and J 0 bases, leaving 12 bases between the germline ends. CDR3 length: 15 amino acids. CDR3 nucleotides: TGCAGCGTTGAAGATATGGACGCTTACTCCTACGAGCAGTACTTC. Its translation: CSVEDMDAYSYEQYF.

About this clone itself: The sample contains more than one DNA sequence encoding this CDR3. The chain joins TRBV5-1 to TRBJ1-1; D is possibly TRBD1 (5 bases). Trimming stripped 3 bases from V and 4 bases from J, with 10 bases between. Germline V lookup: CDR1 SGHRS, CDR2 YFSETQ. This CDR3 has 13 residues. Here the CDR3 DNA reads TGCGCCAGCAGCTCCCGGGGGGGCACTGAAGCTTTCTTT. Translation: CASSSRGGTEAFF.

With regard to this clone: The same CDR3 also results from other DNA sequences found in this sample. The chain combines TRBV6-5 with TRBJ1-1; tentative D call: TRBD1 (6 bases). CDR1 MNHEY and CDR2 SVGAGI come from the germline V gene. V lost 5 bases, J lost 4 bases, and 8 bases lay in between. The CDR3 sequence is 12 residues long. The CDR3 DNA reads TGTGCCAGCAGTCAGGGGCGCACTGAAGCTTTCTTT. It codes for CASSQGRTEAFF.

This chain uses TRBV11-1 with TRBJ2-2; perhaps TRBD1 as D (6 bases). This CDR3 contains 15 residues. Trimming cost V 7 bases and J 2 bases, with 14 bases left between them. Per germline, CDR1 SGHAT and CDR2 FQDESV (reference sequence). The CDR3 bases are TGTGCCAGCAACTATGTACAGGGAAACACCGGGGAGCTGTTTTTT. This codes for CASNYVQGNTGELFF. The entire variable domain, with the rest obtained from reference TRBV11-1 and TRBJ2-2, is as follows: EAEVAQSPRYKITEKSQAVAFWCDPISGHATLYWYRQILGQGPELLVQFQDESVVDDSQLPKDRFSAERLKGVDSTLKIQPAELGDSAMYLCASNYVQGNTGELFFGEGSRLTVL.

This chain links TRBV2 with TRBJ2-7; no definite D call. The CDR3 totals 12 residues. Trimming took 8 bases from V and 7 from J, leaving 15 bases between them. Germline V gives CDR1 SNHLY, CDR2 FYNNEI. This chain's CDR3 is CASGEGLGEQYF. CDR3 DNA: TGTGCCAGCGGGGAAGGGTTGGGGGAGCAGTACTTC.

This clone was detected only once. The chain joins TRBV5-4 to TRBJ2-5; the match to TRBD2 covers 9 bases. J was trimmed by 5 bases and V by 0 bases; bases with no gene match: 8. Germline loops: CDR1 SGHNT, CDR2 YYREEE (reference sequence). The CDR3 extends over 16 amino acids. The chain's CDR3 is CASSLEPAGGTETQYF. The CDR3 DNA reads TGTGCCAGCAGCTTGGAACCAGCGGGAGGTACGGAGACCCAGTACTTC.

This clone appeared once. The chain links TRBV5-1 to TRBJ1-3; D is unresolved. Per germline, CDR1 SGHRS and CDR2 YFSETQ. V dropped 0 bases and J dropped 0 bases, with 7 bases sitting between them. This CDR3 comprises 15 residues. In nucleotides, the CDR3 is TGCGCCAGCAGCTTGGCCGCAGGCTCTGGAAACACCATATATTTT. The encoded protein is CASSLAAGSGNTIYF.

This clone was counted only a few times. The chain couples TRBV4-2 to TRBJ2-7; TRBD2 might be the D (5 bases). The CDR3 consists of 13 residues. Trimming shortened V by 1 base and J by 5 bases, and 9 bases separated the two germline ends. CDR1 LGHNA and CDR2 YNFKEQ come from the germline V gene. DNA for the CDR3: TGTGCCAGCAGCCAAGTTGAGGGTGACGAGCAGTACTTC. As protein: CASSQVEGDEQYF.

The chain employs TRBV10-1 and TRBJ2-7; no clear D. Trimming shortened V by 2 bases and J by 7 bases, and 6 bases separated the two germline ends. Germline CDR1 WNHNN, CDR2 SYGVQD (reference sequence). CDR3 length equals 11 residues. CDR3 in DNA: TGCGCCAGCAGTGAGGGACGAGAGCAGTACTTC. It codes for CASSEGREQYF.

V is TRBV5-1 and J is TRBJ2-7; D may be TRBD1 or TRBD2 (5 bases each). Trimming shortened V by 4 bases and J by 1 base, and 12 bases separated the two germline ends. CDR1 is SGHRS, CDR2 YFSETQ, per germline. The length of the CDR3 is 14 residues. This CDR3 reads CASSLGPPSYEQYF. DNA of the CDR3: TGCGCCAGCAGCCTGGGACCGCCTTCCTACGAGCAGTACTTC. Full variable domain (remainder filled in from reference TRBV5-1 and TRBJ2-7): KAGVTQTPRYLIKTRGQQVTLSCSPISGHRSVSWYQQTPGQGLQFLFEYFSETQRNKGNFPGRFSGRQFSNSRSEMNVSTLELGDSALYLCASSLGPPSYEQYFGPGTRLTVT.

The chain joins TRBV3-1 (or the pseudogene TRBV3-2) to TRBJ2-4; 7 nucleotides match TRBD1. This CDR3 is built from 13 residues. CDR1 is LGHDT and CDR2 is YNNKEL in the germline V gene (reference sequence). With 4 bases clipped from V and 7 bases from J, the junction kept 4 bases outside the gene matches. The CDR3 spells CASSRGGENIQYF. The CDR3 region has the DNA TGTGCCAGCAGCCGAGGGGGCGAGAACATTCAGTACTTC.

This clone was counted a single time. V usage is TRBV7-9 and J usage is TRBJ2-1, with D perhaps matching TRBD2 (6 bases). Looked up from germline, CDR1 is SEHNR and CDR2 is FQNEAQ (reference sequence). Trimming took off 0 bases at V and 6 bases at J, with 6 bases between the two ends. This CDR3 is built from 13 residues. The CDR3 DNA reads TGTGCCAGCAGCTTAGCCGGGGGCAATGAGCAGTTCTTC. This translates into CASSLAGGNEQFF.

The CDR3 sequence is CATDSYEQYF. CDR3 sequence (DNA): TGTGCCACCGACTCCTACGAGCAGTACTTC. J is TRBJ2-7 and V is TRBV10-3; D is uncertain. This CDR3 has 10 residues. V was trimmed by 10 bases and J by 0 bases, leaving 4 bases between them. Per germline, CDR1 ENHRY and CDR2 SYGVKD.

The J gene is TRBJ1-3, the V gene TRBV19, with D perhaps TRBD1 (5 bases). CDR1 LNHDA and CDR2 SQIVND come from the germline V gene (reference sequence). Between the trimmed V and J ends, which lost 6 bases and 2 bases, there was a span of 11 bases. The CDR3 extends over 14 amino acids. The DNA of the CDR3 is TGTGCCAGTAGGACGGTAGGGGCTGGAAACACCATATATTTT. This encodes CASRTVGAGNTIYF.

The V and J genes are TRBV19 and TRBJ1-3; maybe TRBD1 (6 bases). V was pared by 6 bases and J by 4 bases, with 16 bases between. There are 15 residues in the CDR3. Per germline, CDR1 LNHDA and CDR2 SQIVND (reference sequence). The CDR3 loop is CASRNLDSSGNTIYF. The CDR3, as DNA: TGTGCCAGTAGAAACCTGGACAGCTCCGGAAACACCATATATTTT.

This clone was detected only a few times. The gene calls are TRBV6-6 and TRBJ2-3; 8 nucleotides match TRBD1. V lost 4 bases and J lost 13; bases outside the gene matches: 7. This CDR3 spans 12 amino acids. Germline lookup yields CDR1 MNHNY and CDR2 SVGAGI (reference sequence). The CDR3 protein is CASSFLGQGEYF. CDR3 sequence (DNA): TGTGCCAGCAGTTTCCTTGGACAGGGCGAGTATTTT.

The chain uses TRBV27 and TRBJ2-1, with 10 nucleotides matching TRBD2. The CDR3 extends over 19 amino acids. Germline V lookup: CDR1 MNHEY, CDR2 SMNVEV (reference sequence). Trimming at V came to 6 bases and at J to 5 bases, leaving 19 bases not matched to a gene. The CDR3 spells CASSVGEVTSGKGDNEQFF. The DNA for the CDR3 is TGTGCCAGCAGCGTCGGGGAGGTAACTAGCGGGAAAGGCGACAATGAGCAGTTCTTC.

The CDR3 region is CASSLTGAGETQYF. CDR3 bases: TGCGCCAGCAGCCTAACAGGGGCTGGGGAGACCCAGTACTTC. The chain links TRBV5-1 to TRBJ2-5, with TRBD1 identical over 7 bases. This CDR3 contains 14 residues. Losses at the gene ends were 4 bases for V and 5 bases for J; bases not matched to a gene: 8. Looked up from germline, CDR1 is SGHRS and CDR2 is YFSETQ.

With regard to this clone: Other DNA sequences in this specimen translate into the identical CDR3. This chain joins TRBV11-2 and TRBJ2-5; D remains unclear. The germline V and J ends were trimmed by 3 bases and 5 bases, with 13 bases remaining between them. The CDR3 runs 14 residues. From germline, CDR1 is SGHAT and CDR2 FQNNGV. CDR3 DNA: TGTGCCAGCAGCTTGGGTACGGGTCGGGAGACCCAGTACTTC. Protein sequence: CASSLGTGRETQYF.

The chain carries TRBV11-3 and TRBJ2-3; D perhaps matches TRBD1 (6 bases). The CDR3 contains 12 residues. Germline values: CDR1 SGHNT, CDR2 YENEEA. The germline V and J ends were trimmed by 6 bases and 7 bases, with 11 bases remaining between them. The CDR3, as DNA: TGTGCCAGCAGTCAGGACAGCTATACGCAGTATTTT. Protein sequence: CASSQDSYTQYF.

The rearrangement uses TRBV7-9 and TRBJ1-2; D unresolved. The V gene lost 5 bases and the J gene lost 5 bases, with 15 bases spanning the gap. Looked up from germline, CDR1 is SEHNR and CDR2 is FQNEAQ (reference sequence). The CDR3 is 14 amino acids. CDR3 coding DNA: TGTGCCAGCAGCCCAGACGAACCGAGTTATGGCTACACCTTC. This codes for CASSPDEPSYGYTF.

The CDR3 nucleotides are TGTGCCAGCAGTCCTTACCCGGATTCACCCCTCCACTTT. It codes for CASSPYPDSPLHF. The chain uses TRBV27 and TRBJ1-6; D gene ambiguous. Germline V CDR1 and CDR2: MNHEY, SMNVEV (reference sequence). Trimming left V 5 bases short and J 8 bases short, with 10 bases between. The CDR3 is made up of 13 amino acids.

This chain uses TRBV4-1 with TRBJ2-3, with TRBD2 as a possible D gene (6 bases). Germline V gives CDR1 MGHRA, CDR2 YSYEKL. This CDR3 is built from 15 residues. V was shortened by 0 bases and J by 3 bases, with 10 bases between the two germline ends. The CDR3 loop is CASSQERGRTDTQYF. The CDR3 DNA reads TGCGCCAGCAGCCAAGAGCGGGGACGGACAGATACGCAGTATTTT.